The 32 T cell receptor beta chains below all came from one sample that was sequenced in a study of control samples from healthy donors and cancer patients. The data were produced by immunoSEQ multiplex PCR, yet TCRdb's version contains in-frame clones alone and is incomplete. Of 150,000 or so clones listed, over 85% are singletons. The specimen was blood. The receptors derive from a man in his forties in good health.

The V gene is TRBV5-6, the J gene TRBJ1-4; tentatively, D is TRBD1 (5 bases). The CDR3 consists of 13 residues. The V gene lost 4 bases and the J gene lost 4 bases, with 8 bases spanning the gap. CDR1 is SGHDT, CDR2 YYEEEE, per germline. CDR3 in amino acids: CASSQGFNEKLFF. As DNA, the CDR3 is TGTGCCAGCAGCCAGGGTTTTAATGAAAAACTGTTTTTT.

This chain joins TRBV27 and TRBJ1-5, with unresolved D. CDR3 length: 12 residues. CDR1 is MNHEY, CDR2 SMNVEV, per germline (reference sequence). Trimming left V 6 bases short and J 11 bases short, with 14 bases between. This CDR3 is CASSRPPGSQHF. The CDR3 nucleotides read TGTGCCAGCAGCCGTCCCCCGGGGTCCCAGCATTTT.

The V and J genes are TRBV11-3 and TRBJ2-7; D is possibly TRBD1 (7 bases). Germline CDR1 is SGHNT and CDR2 is YENEEA. V was cut by 3 bases and J by 2 bases, with 11 bases left in between. CDR3 length: 14 residues. The DNA for the CDR3 is TGTGCCAGCAGCTTCCAGGGGGGACCCTACGAGCAGTACTTC. Residues: CASSFQGGPYEQYF.

In its sample, this clone was seen once. The rearrangement links TRBV27 to TRBJ2-7, with D uncertain. Trimming pared 2 bases from V and 3 bases from J, leaving 5 bases between. CDR3 length equals 12 residues. Germline loops: CDR1 MNHEY, CDR2 SMNVEV (reference sequence). CDR3 sequence reads: CASSLNGYEQYF. The CDR3 DNA reads TGTGCCAGCAGTTTAAATGGCTACGAGCAGTACTTC.

On this clone: Other DNA sequences in this sample translate to the same CDR3. The genes are TRBV18 and TRBJ1-2; 9 bases are a match to TRBD1. CDR1 and CDR2 from the germline V gene are KGHSH and LQKENI. V lost 4 bases, J lost 3 bases, and 6 bases stayed unmatched. The CDR3 length is 15 residues. Here the CDR3 reads CASSHRDRVDYGYTF. The CDR3 DNA reads as TGTGCCAGCTCACACCGGGACAGGGTCGACTATGGCTACACCTTC. The variable domain in full, completed from reference TRBV18 and TRBJ1-2, reads NAGVMQNPRHLVRRRGQEARLRCSPMKGHSHVYWYRQLPEEGLKFMVYLQKENIIDESGMPKERFSAEFPKEGPSILRIQQVVRGDSAAYFCASSHRDRVDYGYTFGSGTRLTVV.

This sequence joins TRBV28 and TRBJ1-3; no clear D. In germline, CDR1 is MDHEN, CDR2 SYDVKM. The CDR3 runs 16 residues. With 5 bases removed from V and 0 bases from J, the gap between germline ends came to 14 bases. CDR3 sequence: CASSARVTVSGNTIYF. In nucleotides, the CDR3 is TGTGCCAGCAGTGCCCGGGTAACGGTCTCTGGAAACACCATATATTTT.

The count of this clone is one. The genes are TRBV6-5 and TRBJ2-7, with 10 bases identical to TRBD1. The germline CDR1 and CDR2 sequences are MNHEY and SVGAGI. The CDR3 length is 14 residues. Trimming removed 2 bases from V and 4 bases from J; junction bases left unmatched: 2. DNA for the CDR3: TGTGCCAGCAGTTACGGACAGGGGGTATACGAGCAGTACTTC. Translation gives CASSYGQGVYEQYF.

This clone has just one count. The chain has TRBV3-1 (or the pseudogene TRBV3-2) and TRBJ2-1; 7 bases map to TRBD2. Germline loops: CDR1 LGHDT, CDR2 YNNKEL (reference sequence). The V and J ends lost 5 bases and 1 base, in that order; junction bases with no gene match: 5. The CDR3 has 15 amino acids. CDR3 bases: TGTGCCAGCAGCAACGGCGGGGGTTCCTACAATGAGCAGTTCTTC. Amino acid sequence: CASSNGGGSYNEQFF.

The chain couples TRBV28 to TRBJ2-7, with TRBD1 matching over 9 bases. Losses at the gene ends were 5 bases for V and 3 bases for J; bases not matched to a gene: 11. Germline V gene lookup returns CDR1 MDHEN and CDR2 SYDVKM. The CDR3 has 16 residues. The CDR3 DNA is TGTGCCAGCAGTGTGCTGACAGGGGGACTCAACTACGAGCAGTACTTC. It codes for CASSVLTGGLNYEQYF.

The rearrangement links TRBV14 to TRBJ2-4; D is possibly TRBD1 (6 bases). Germline assignment: CDR1 SGHDN and CDR2 FVKESK. This CDR3 spans 12 amino acids. Trimming removed 4 bases at V and 6 bases at J, with 7 bases between. The CDR3 sequence: CASSRDTNIQYF. The CDR3 DNA reads as TGTGCCAGCAGCCGGGACACAAACATTCAGTACTTC.

The chain joins TRBV20-1 to TRBJ1-1; D not certain. This CDR3 is built from 11 residues. Deletions cut 6 bases from V and 5 bases from J, with 10 bases between. Germline CDR1 DFQATT, CDR2 SNEGSKA (reference sequence). CDR3 in amino acids: CSAQDLTEAFF. CDR3 DNA sequence: TGCAGTGCCCAAGATTTGACTGAAGCTTTCTTT.

V gene TRBV11-2 combines with J gene TRBJ1-1; D perhaps matches TRBD1 (6 bases). The length of the CDR3 is 15 residues. V was pared by 3 bases and J by 4 bases, with 15 bases between. Germline V CDR1 and CDR2: SGHAT, FQNNGV. The CDR3 DNA is TGTGCCAGCAGCTTGAAAGGGGGAGTCAGCACTGAAGCTTTCTTT. Protein product: CASSLKGGVSTEAFF.

The rearrangement links TRBV7-9 to TRBJ1-4; D call uncertain. This CDR3 spans 12 amino acids. V was clipped by 6 bases and J by 8 bases, with 10 bases between them. The germline CDR1 and CDR2 sequences are SEHNR and FQNEAQ (reference sequence). Here the CDR3 reads CASSSLAEKLFF. In nucleotides, the CDR3 is TGTGCCAGCAGTTCTCTAGCCGAAAAACTGTTTTTT.

The chain couples TRBV2 to TRBJ1-6, with TRBD1 as a possible D gene (5 bases). There are 17 residues in the CDR3. With 4 bases removed from V and 0 bases from J, the gap between germline ends came to 13 bases. CDR1 is SNHLY and CDR2 is FYNNEI in the germline V gene. CDR3 sequence reads: CASSAGTASSYNSPLHF. The CDR3 bases are TGTGCCAGCAGTGCAGGGACCGCGAGCTCCTATAATTCACCCCTCCACTTT.

The V and J genes are TRBV19 and TRBJ1-4; D might be TRBD1 (5 bases). The CDR3 contains 15 residues. Trimming took 7 bases from V and 7 from J, leaving 19 bases between them. The V gene's germline CDR1 is LNHDA and CDR2 SQIVND (reference sequence). For the CDR3, the DNA is TGTGCCAGTACCCCCAACTGGGGGAAAGCTGAAAAACTGTTTTTT. This encodes CASTPNWGKAEKLFF.

This sequence joins TRBV5-1 and TRBJ2-4; perhaps TRBD2 as D (6 bases). This CDR3 spans 16 amino acids. Trimming removed 4 bases from V and 3 bases from J, with 17 bases in between. Germline V CDR1 and CDR2: SGHRS, YFSETQ. CDR3 coding DNA: TGCGCCAGCAGCCTACACTCGCAGGGAGGCAAAAACATTCAGTACTTC. Amino acids: CASSLHSQGGKNIQYF. The whole variable domain, remainder taken from reference TRBV5-1 and TRBJ2-4, is KAGVTQTPRYLIKTRGQQVTLSCSPISGHRSVSWYQQTPGQGLQFLFEYFSETQRNKGNFPGRFSGRQFSNSRSEMNVSTLELGDSALYLCASSLHSQGGKNIQYFGAGTRLSVL.

This chain joins TRBV5-5 and TRBJ1-6; D unclear. Trimming stripped 4 bases from V and 10 bases from J, with 12 bases between. Germline CDR1 SGHKS, CDR2 YYEKEE (reference sequence). CDR3 length equals 13 residues. CDR3 amino acids: CASSLSVNSPLHF. CDR3 nucleotides: TGTGCCAGCAGCCTTTCGGTGAACTCACCCCTCCACTTT.

The rearrangement joins TRBV5-6 to TRBJ1-4, with 7 bases matching TRBD1. CDR3 length: 15 amino acids. V dropped 4 bases and J dropped 3; count of bases not matched to a gene: 6. CDR1 SGHDT and CDR2 YYEEEE come from the germline V gene. CDR3 nucleotide sequence: TGTGCCAGCAGCGTGAGGGGGCGGCCTAATGAAAAACTGTTTTTT. It yields the protein CASSVRGRPNEKLFF. Filled out from reference TRBV5-6 and TRBJ1-4, the complete variable domain reads DAGVTQSPTHLIKTRGQQVTLRCSPKSGHDTVSWYQQALGQGPQFIFQYYEEEERQRGNFPDRFSGHQFPNYSSELNVNALLLGDSALYLCASSVRGRPNEKLFFGSGTQLSVL.

The rearrangement joins TRBV30 to TRBJ1-1, with D maybe TRBD1 (5 bases). Germline-derived CDR1 and CDR2 are GTSNPN and SVGIG (reference sequence). V was trimmed by 4 bases and J by 4 bases, leaving 13 bases between them. The CDR3 is made up of 13 amino acids. The CDR3 DNA reads TGTGCCTGGAACGGGGTGGGGGGCACTGAAGCTTTCTTT. This codes for CAWNGVGGTEAFF.

V gene TRBV3-1 (or the pseudogene TRBV3-2) combines with J gene TRBJ2-3, with no clear D. V lost 1 base and J lost 0, with 11 bases in between. CDR1 and CDR2 (germline): LGHDT, YNNKEL (reference sequence). The CDR3 loop spans 16 amino acids. The CDR3: CASSQAGGTSTDTQYF. The CDR3 DNA follows: TGTGCCAGCAGCCAAGCGGGCGGCACTAGCACAGATACGCAGTATTTT.

The chain recombines TRBV30 with TRBJ2-3; 10 bases line up with TRBD1. The germline CDR1 and CDR2 sequences are GTSNPN and SVGIG (reference sequence). The CDR3 extends over 15 amino acids. The V segment lost 4 bases and the J segment 2 bases; nucleotides outside the gene matches: 6. This CDR3 reads CAWMSGQGPTDTQYF. The CDR3 nucleotides read TGTGCCTGGATGTCGGGACAGGGGCCCACAGATACGCAGTATTTT.

This chain uses TRBV14 with TRBJ1-2; no clear D. Trimming shortened V by 0 bases and J by 4 bases, and 9 bases separated the two germline ends. CDR1 is SGHDN, CDR2 FVKESK, per germline. The CDR3 spans 14 residues. CDR3: CASSQDWSPYGYTF. The CDR3 region has the DNA TGTGCCAGCAGCCAAGATTGGTCGCCCTATGGCTACACCTTC.

The rearrangement joins TRBV4-3 to TRBJ1-1, with 7 nucleotides matching TRBD1. V lost 5 bases to trimming and J lost 0 bases; unmatched junction nucleotides: 6. Germline V CDR1 and CDR2: LGHNA, YSLEER. The CDR3 consists of 15 residues. CDR3 coding DNA: TGCGCCAGCAGCTACAAACAGGGGATGAACACTGAAGCTTTCTTT. Translation: CASSYKQGMNTEAFF.

This chain links TRBV2 with TRBJ1-5; 7 bases match TRBD1. Germline trimming cut 6 bases from V and 4 bases from J; bases unmatched to any gene: 6. Germline CDR1 SNHLY, CDR2 FYNNEI. The CDR3 has 14 amino acids. The CDR3: CASSPGTANQPQHF. The CDR3 DNA reads as TGTGCCAGCAGCCCCGGGACAGCTAATCAGCCCCAGCATTTT.

The chain links TRBV6-1 to TRBJ1-5; D is unresolved. Germline V gene lookup returns CDR1 MNHNS and CDR2 SASEGT. The CDR3 is made up of 15 amino acids. V gave up 2 bases and J gave up 7 bases, with 15 bases separating them. The chain's CDR3 is CASSERELLGQPQHF. CDR3 coding DNA: TGTGCCAGCAGTGAAAGGGAGCTCCTAGGGCAGCCCCAGCATTTT.

This clone showed up just once. The chain has TRBV18 and TRBJ1-1; 8 nucleotides line up with TRBD1. Germline assignment: CDR1 KGHSH and CDR2 LQKENI. The junction had 2 bases not matched to a gene; V was cut back by 0 bases and J by 5 bases. This CDR3 contains 14 residues. The DNA for the CDR3 is TGTGCCAGCTCACCACCCAGGGGGCGGACTGAAGCTTTCTTT. Translated, it gives CASSPPRGRTEAFF.

This chain joins TRBV20-1 and TRBJ1-4; D remains unclear. The V and J ends lost 3 bases and 5 bases respectively, with 7 bases between them. The CDR3 runs 12 residues. Germline CDR1 DFQATT, CDR2 SNEGSKA (reference sequence). CDR3 bases: TGCAGTGCTAGTAGGCCGAATGAAAAACTGTTTTTT. The encoded protein is CSASRPNEKLFF.

The genes are TRBV5-6 and TRBJ2-1, with a possible D match to TRBD1 (6 bases). V was cut by 3 bases and J by 7 bases, with 11 bases left in between. This CDR3 spans 13 amino acids. CDR1 is SGHDT and CDR2 is YYEEEE in the germline V gene. The CDR3 coding sequence is TGTGCCAGCAGCTCGACAGGATGGAATGAGCAGTTCTTC. Its translation: CASSSTGWNEQFF.

V usage is TRBV6-5 and J usage is TRBJ2-2; D possibly matches TRBD1 or TRBD2 (6 bases each). This CDR3 spans 13 amino acids. V lost 4 bases and J 7 bases, leaving 10 bases between the germline ends. CDR1 and CDR2 from the germline V gene are MNHEY and SVGAGI. Here the CDR3 reads CASSLGGHGELFF. The CDR3 nucleotides are TGTGCCAGCAGTTTGGGGGGCCACGGGGAGCTGTTTTTT.

This rearrangement joins TRBV2 to TRBJ2-2; tentatively, D is TRBD2 (5 bases). Trimming stripped 7 bases from V and 5 bases from J, with 8 bases between. The CDR3 runs to 12 residues. Germline V gene sequence: CDR1 SNHLY, CDR2 FYNNEI. In DNA, the CDR3 is TGTGCCAGCATCGGGGATACCGGGGAGCTGTTTTTT. This sequence encodes CASIGDTGELFF.

CDR3: CASSLGGGLVTEAFF. CDR3 sequence (DNA): TGCGCCAGCAGCTTGGGTGGGGGCTTAGTGACTGAAGCTTTCTTT. The chain is built from TRBV5-1 and TRBJ1-1; a possible D gene is TRBD1 (6 bases). The V gene's germline CDR1 is SGHRS and CDR2 YFSETQ. The CDR3 runs 15 residues. V lost 0 bases and J 5 bases, leaving 14 bases between the germline ends.

The J gene is TRBJ1-1, the V gene TRBV7-9; TRBD1 might be the D (5 bases). The V gene's germline CDR1 is SEHNR and CDR2 FQNEAQ (reference sequence). V was shortened by 2 bases and J by 6 bases, with 13 bases between the two germline ends. This CDR3 is 14 amino acids long. The CDR3: CASSLLGEGPEAFF. CDR3 DNA: TGTGCCAGCAGCTTATTAGGGGAAGGGCCTGAAGCTTTCTTT.